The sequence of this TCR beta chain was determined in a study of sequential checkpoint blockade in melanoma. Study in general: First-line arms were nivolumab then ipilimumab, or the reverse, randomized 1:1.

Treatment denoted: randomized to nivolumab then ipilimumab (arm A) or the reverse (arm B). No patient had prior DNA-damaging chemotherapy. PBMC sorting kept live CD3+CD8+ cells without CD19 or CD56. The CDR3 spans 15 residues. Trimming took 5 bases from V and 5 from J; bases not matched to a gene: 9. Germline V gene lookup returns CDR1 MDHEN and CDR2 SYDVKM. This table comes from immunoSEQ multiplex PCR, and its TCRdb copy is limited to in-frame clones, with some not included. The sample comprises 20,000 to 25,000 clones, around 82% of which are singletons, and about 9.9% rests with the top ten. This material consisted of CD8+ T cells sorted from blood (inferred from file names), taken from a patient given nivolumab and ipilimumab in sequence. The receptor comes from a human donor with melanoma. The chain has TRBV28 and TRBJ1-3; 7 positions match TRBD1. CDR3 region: CASSQGGSLRNTIYF. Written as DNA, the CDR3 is TGTGCCAGCAGTCAGGGGGGATCTCTTAGAAACACCATATATTTT.